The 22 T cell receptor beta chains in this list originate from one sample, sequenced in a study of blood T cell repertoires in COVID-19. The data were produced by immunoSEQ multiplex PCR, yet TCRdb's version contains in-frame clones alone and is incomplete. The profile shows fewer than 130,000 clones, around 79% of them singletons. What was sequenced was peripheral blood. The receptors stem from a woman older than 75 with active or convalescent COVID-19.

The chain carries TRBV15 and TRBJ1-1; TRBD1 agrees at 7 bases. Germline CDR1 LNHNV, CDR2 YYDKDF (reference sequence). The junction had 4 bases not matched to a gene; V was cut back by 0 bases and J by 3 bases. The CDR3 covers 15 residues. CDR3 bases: TGTGCCACCAGCAGAGATCCAACAGGGGACACTGAAGCTTTCTTT. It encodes CATSRDPTGDTEAFF.

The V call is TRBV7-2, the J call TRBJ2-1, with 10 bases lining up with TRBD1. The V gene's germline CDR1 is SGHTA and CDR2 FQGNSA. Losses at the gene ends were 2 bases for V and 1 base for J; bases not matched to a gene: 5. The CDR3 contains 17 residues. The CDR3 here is CASSLTWDRGSYNEQFF. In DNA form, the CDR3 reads TGTGCCAGCAGCTTAACGTGGGACAGGGGTTCCTACAATGAGCAGTTCTTC.

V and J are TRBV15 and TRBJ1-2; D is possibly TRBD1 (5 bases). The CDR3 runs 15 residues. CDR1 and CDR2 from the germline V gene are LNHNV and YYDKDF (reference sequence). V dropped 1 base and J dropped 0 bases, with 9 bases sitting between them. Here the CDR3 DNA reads TGTGCCACCAGCAGAGTGGGAGGGGCTAACTATGGCTACACCTTC. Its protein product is CATSRVGGANYGYTF.

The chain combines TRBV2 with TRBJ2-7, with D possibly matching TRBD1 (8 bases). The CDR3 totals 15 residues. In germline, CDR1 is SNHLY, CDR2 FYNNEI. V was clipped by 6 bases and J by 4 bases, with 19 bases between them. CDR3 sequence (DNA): TGTGCCAGCAGAGAACGCGGACAGGGAGGGTACGAGCAGTACTTC. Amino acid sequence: CASRERGQGGYEQYF.

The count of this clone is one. CDR3 nucleotides: TGTGCCAGCAGCCCAAGCCCGGGACTCGTCTCCTACGAGCAGTACTTC. Translation gives CASSPSPGLVSYEQYF. The genes are TRBV9 and TRBJ2-7; D perhaps matches TRBD2 (6 bases). Trimming left V 4 bases short and J 0 bases short, with 17 bases between. The germline CDR1 and CDR2 sequences are SGDLS and YYNGEE. The CDR3 loop spans 16 amino acids.

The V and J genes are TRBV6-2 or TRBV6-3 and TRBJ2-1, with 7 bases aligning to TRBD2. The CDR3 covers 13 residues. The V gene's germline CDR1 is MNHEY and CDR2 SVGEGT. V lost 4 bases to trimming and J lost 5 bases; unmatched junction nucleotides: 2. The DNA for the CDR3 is TGTGCCAGCAGTTTCGGGACTAACAATGAGCAGTTCTTC. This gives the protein CASSFGTNNEQFF.

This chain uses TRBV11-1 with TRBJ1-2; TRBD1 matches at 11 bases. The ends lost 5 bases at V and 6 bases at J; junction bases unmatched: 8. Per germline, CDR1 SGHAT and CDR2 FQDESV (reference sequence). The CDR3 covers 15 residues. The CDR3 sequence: CASSPGTGGLNGYTF. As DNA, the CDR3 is TGTGCCAGCAGCCCTGGGACAGGGGGACTTAATGGCTACACCTTC.

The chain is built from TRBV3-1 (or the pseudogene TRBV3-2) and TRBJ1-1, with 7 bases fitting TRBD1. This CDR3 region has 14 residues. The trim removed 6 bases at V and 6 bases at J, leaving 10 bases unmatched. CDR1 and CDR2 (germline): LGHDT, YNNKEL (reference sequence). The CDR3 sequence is CASSLRDSSAEAFF. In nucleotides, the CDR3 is TGTGCCAGCAGTCTTAGGGACAGTAGCGCTGAAGCTTTCTTT.

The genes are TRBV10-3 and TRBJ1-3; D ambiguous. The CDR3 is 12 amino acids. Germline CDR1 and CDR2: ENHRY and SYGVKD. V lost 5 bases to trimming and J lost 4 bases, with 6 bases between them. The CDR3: CAISPPGNTIYF. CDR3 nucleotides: TGTGCCATCAGTCCTCCCGGAAACACCATATATTTT.

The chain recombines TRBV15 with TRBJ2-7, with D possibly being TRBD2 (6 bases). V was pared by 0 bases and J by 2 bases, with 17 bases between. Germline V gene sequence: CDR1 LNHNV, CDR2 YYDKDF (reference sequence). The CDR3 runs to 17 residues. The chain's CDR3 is CATSRDKAGALPYEQYF. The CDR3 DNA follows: TGTGCCACCAGCAGAGACAAAGCGGGCGCACTCCCCTACGAGCAGTACTTC.

The CDR3 DNA reads TGCGCCAGCGGTAGGAGGACTAGCGCCACCACGTACAATGAGCAGTTCTTC. Translation: CASGRRTSATTYNEQFF. This chain connects TRBV5-1 to TRBJ2-1, with 9 nucleotides matching TRBD2. Germline lookup yields CDR1 SGHRS and CDR2 YFSETQ. V lost 7 bases to trimming and J lost 4 bases; unmatched junction nucleotides: 15. The CDR3 loop spans 17 amino acids.

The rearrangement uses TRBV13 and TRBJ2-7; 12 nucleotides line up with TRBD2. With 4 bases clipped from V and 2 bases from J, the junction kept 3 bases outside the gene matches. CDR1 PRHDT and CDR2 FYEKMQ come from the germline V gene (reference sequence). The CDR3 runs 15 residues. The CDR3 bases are TGTGCCAGCAGCTCGAGACTAGCGGGAGCCTACGAGCAGTACTTC. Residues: CASSSRLAGAYEQYF.

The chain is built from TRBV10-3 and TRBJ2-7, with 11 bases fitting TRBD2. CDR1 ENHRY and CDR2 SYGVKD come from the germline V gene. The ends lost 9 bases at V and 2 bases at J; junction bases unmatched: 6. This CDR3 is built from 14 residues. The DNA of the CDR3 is TGTGCCATGGCCGGGACTAGCGGTCCCTACGAGCAGTACTTC. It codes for CAMAGTSGPYEQYF.

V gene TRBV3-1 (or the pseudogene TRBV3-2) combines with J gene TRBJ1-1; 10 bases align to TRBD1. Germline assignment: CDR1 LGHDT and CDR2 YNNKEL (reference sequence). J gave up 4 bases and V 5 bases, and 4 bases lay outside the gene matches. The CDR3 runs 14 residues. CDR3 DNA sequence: TGTGCCAGCAGCAACGGACAGGGGGGCACTGAAGCTTTCTTT. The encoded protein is CASSNGQGGTEAFF.

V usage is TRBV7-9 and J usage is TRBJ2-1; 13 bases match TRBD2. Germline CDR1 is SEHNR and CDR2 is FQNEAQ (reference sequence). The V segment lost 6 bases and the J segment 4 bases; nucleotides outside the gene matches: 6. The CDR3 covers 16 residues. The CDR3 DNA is TGTGCCAGCAGGGGACTAGCGGGAATCGGATACAATGAGCAGTTCTTC. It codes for CASRGLAGIGYNEQFF.

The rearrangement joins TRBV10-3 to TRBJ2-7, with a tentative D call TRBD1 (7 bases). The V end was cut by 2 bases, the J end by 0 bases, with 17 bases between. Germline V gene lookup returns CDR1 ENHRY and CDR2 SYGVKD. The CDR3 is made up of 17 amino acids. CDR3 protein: CAISEPRGARGSYEQYF. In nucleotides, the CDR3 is TGTGCCATCAGTGAGCCCAGGGGGGCGCGAGGCTCCTACGAGCAGTACTTC.

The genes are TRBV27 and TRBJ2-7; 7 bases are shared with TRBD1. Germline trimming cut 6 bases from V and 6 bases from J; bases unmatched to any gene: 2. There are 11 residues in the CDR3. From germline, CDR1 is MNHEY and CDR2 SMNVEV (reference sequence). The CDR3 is CASRHRGEQYF. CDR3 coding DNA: TGTGCCAGCAGACACAGGGGCGAGCAGTACTTC.

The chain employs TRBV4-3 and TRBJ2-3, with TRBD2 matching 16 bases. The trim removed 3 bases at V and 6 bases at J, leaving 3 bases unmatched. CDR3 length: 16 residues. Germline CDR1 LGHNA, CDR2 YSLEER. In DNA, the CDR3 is TGCGCCAGCAGCCATGGGACTAGCGGGAGGGAGGATACGCAGTATTTT. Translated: CASSHGTSGREDTQYF.

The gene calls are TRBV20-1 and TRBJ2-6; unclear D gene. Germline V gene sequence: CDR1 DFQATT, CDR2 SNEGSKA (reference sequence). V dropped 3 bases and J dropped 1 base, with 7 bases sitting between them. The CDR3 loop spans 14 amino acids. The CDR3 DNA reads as TGCAGTGCTAGTAAGAGGTCTGGGGCCAACGTCCTGACTTTC. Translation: CSASKRSGANVLTF.

The CDR3 nucleotides are TGTGCCAGCAGCCCCACTTCTCTAGGTGAGCAGTTCTTC. Translating gives CASSPTSLGEQFF. The chain combines TRBV11-3 with TRBJ2-1, with D hard to call. Trimming took 5 bases from V and 9 from J, leaving 14 bases between them. The CDR3 spans 13 residues. Germline V gives CDR1 SGHNT, CDR2 YENEEA. The full variable domain, completed using reference TRBV11-3 and TRBJ2-1, is EAGVVQSPRYKIIEKKQPVAFWCNPISGHNTLYWYLQNLGQGPELLIRYENEEAVDDSQLPKDRFSAERLKGVDSTLKIQPAELGDSAVYLCASSPTSLGEQFFGPGTRLTVL.

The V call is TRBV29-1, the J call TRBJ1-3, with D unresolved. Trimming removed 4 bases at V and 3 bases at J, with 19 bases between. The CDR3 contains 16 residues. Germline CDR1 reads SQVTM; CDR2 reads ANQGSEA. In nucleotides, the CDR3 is TGCAGCGTTGTGGACCCCCGGGGTCGTAATGGAAACACCATATATTTT. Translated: CSVVDPRGRNGNTIYF.

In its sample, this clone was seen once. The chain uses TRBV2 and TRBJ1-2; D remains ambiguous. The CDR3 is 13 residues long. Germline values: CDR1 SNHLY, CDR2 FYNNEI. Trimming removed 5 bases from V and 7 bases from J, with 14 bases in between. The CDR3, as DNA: TGTGCCAGCAGTTTGACGGGTCGTAGTGGCTACACCTTC. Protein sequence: CASSLTGRSGYTF.